These T cell receptor beta chains were read from a single sample in a study of beta chain features in type 1 diabetes. Sequenced by immunoSEQ multiplex PCR; TCRdb stores in-frame clones only, minus some. The data contain about 700,000 clones, over 10% of them singletons. Sequencing input: naive CD4+ T cells from blood. The source is a man aged 18 to 30 with type 1 diabetes. CDR3s include the opening cysteine and the closing phenylalanine or tryptophan. Each record gives: D gene, clone size, V gene, J gene, CDR3 DNA, CDR3 protein. A D gene is named only where the DNA matches it firmly. Only part of the rows carry a size: once, few, many, or a class if the clone is expanded.

>.|.|TRBV2|TRBJ2-5
TGTGCCAGCAGCACGGGCCTCCAGTGGGGGACCCAGTACTTC
CASSTGLQWGTQYF
>.|few|TRBV6-5|TRBJ2-7
TGTGCCAGCAGTTCTACCTACGAGCAGTACTTC
CASSSTYEQYF
>.|.|TRBV11-2|TRBJ1-5
TGTGCCAGCAGCCCTACACAACAAAATCAGCCCCAGCATTTT
CASSPTQQNQPQHF
>.|.|TRBV27|TRBJ1-6
TGTGCCAGCAGTTTGGTTCAGATTAATTCACCCCTCCACTTT
CASSLVQINSPLHF
>TRBD1|few|TRBV28|TRBJ1-5
TGTGCCAGCTATAGGACAGGGGGGTCTCAGCCCCAGCATTTT
CASYRTGGSQPQHF
>.|few|TRBV20-1|TRBJ2-3
TGCAGTGCCCCAACTAGAGATACGCAGTATTTT
CSAPTRDTQYF
>.|few|TRBV9|TRBJ2-3
TGTGCCAGCAGCCTACGACAGAAAGAAAGCACAGATACGCAGTATTTT
CASSLRQKESTDTQYF
>.|.|TRBV28|TRBJ1-5
TGTGCCAGCAGTTTAGGCCAGGCTCAGCATTTT
CASSLGQAQHF
>.|.|TRBV19|TRBJ2-3
TGTGCCAGTAGTTCGGGGAGCACAGATACGCAGTATTTT
CASSSGSTDTQYF
>TRBD2|few|TRBV7-9|TRBJ2-3
TGTGCCAGCAGCTTCGGAACTAGCGGGGGGACAGATACGCAGTATTTT
CASSFGTSGGTDTQYF
>.|.|TRBV30|TRBJ1-1
TGTGCCTGGAGTGTAGCTGGGGGATCCACTGAAGCTTTCTTT
CAWSVAGGSTEAFF
>.|few|TRBV28|TRBJ2-1
TGTGCCAGCAGTTTGCCAGGGACCCACAATGAGCAGTTCTTC
CASSLPGTHNEQFF
>.|few|TRBV29-1|TRBJ1-1
TGCAGCGTTCCACAGAAGAACACTGAAGCTTTCTTT
CSVPQKNTEAFF
>.|few|TRBV27|TRBJ2-5
TGTGCCAGCAGTTTAGCGGGGACCCAGTACTTC
CASSLAGTQYF
>.|few|TRBV18|TRBJ2-7
TGTGCCAGCTCACCACGGGGGGATTGGGAGCAGTACTTC
CASSPRGDWEQYF
>.|few|TRBV28|TRBJ2-5
TGTGCCAGCAGTGGGCAAGGTGACGCATCGGAGACCCAGTACTTC
CASSGQGDASETQYF
>TRBD2|few|TRBV7-2|TRBJ2-3
TGTGCCAGCAGCTTAGGGCCTAGCGGGGGGGCAGATACGCAGTATTTT
CASSLGPSGGADTQYF
>.|.|TRBV6-1|TRBJ2-4
TGTGCCAGCTCGGTGGGTGGGCAGGAAAACATTCAGTACTTC
CASSVGGQENIQYF
>TRBD1|.|TRBV7-8|TRBJ2-7
TGTGCCAGCAGCCCGGACAGGGGGCTGGCCTACGAGCAGTACTTC
CASSPDRGLAYEQYF
>TRBD1|.|TRBV11-2|TRBJ1-3
TGTGCCAGCAGCTTAGAGGCGGGGACAGTTTATTTT
CASSLEAGTVYF
>.|.|TRBV5-1|TRBJ1-2
TGCGCCAGCAGCCTGAGGTTGGACTATGGCTACACCTTC
CASSLRLDYGYTF
>.|.|TRBV30|TRBJ2-3
TGTGCCTGGAGTTCTGATCGTGCTACGCAGTATTTT
CAWSSDRATQYF
>.|.|TRBV9|TRBJ2-4
TGTGCCAGCAGCGTAATTCAGGGGCACAAAAACATTCAGTACTTC
CASSVIQGHKNIQYF
>.|few|TRBV2|TRBJ1-1
TGTGCCAGCAGTAGCGACGAGAGCACTGAAGCTTTCTTT
CASSSDESTEAFF
>.|few|TRBV6-1|TRBJ2-3
TGTGCCAGCTTCCGGGGCCTGCCCGATACGCAGTATTTT
CASFRGLPDTQYF
>.|.|TRBV7-3|TRBJ2-3
TGTGCCAGCAGCCAAGGGGCGGACAGCACAGATACGCAGTATTTT
CASSQGADSTDTQYF
>.|.|TRBV7-2|TRBJ1-4
TGTGCCAGCAGCTTAGTCTCAACTAATGAAAAACTGTTTTTT
CASSLVSTNEKLFF
>TRBD2|few|TRBV4-1|TRBJ2-1
TGCGCCAGCGGCCCGGGACTAGCGGGGGGGCCGGATGAGCAGTTCTTC
CASGPGLAGGPDEQFF
>.|many|TRBV5-1|TRBJ2-5
TGCGCCAGCAGCTCCCAAGAGACCCAGTACTTC
CASSSQETQYF
>.|few|TRBV7-9|TRBJ2-5
TGTGCCAGCAGCTTAGTAGGGATTCGAGAGACCCAGTACTTC
CASSLVGIRETQYF
>.|.|TRBV6-1|TRBJ1-1
TGTGCCAGCAGTGGCAGCGTCAACACTGAAGCTTTCTTT
CASSGSVNTEAFF
>.|few|TRBV10-2|TRBJ1-2
TGCGCCATCTGGACGGGAAACTATGGCTACACCTTC
CAIWTGNYGYTF
>TRBD2|few|TRBV9|TRBJ2-5
TGTGCCAGCAGCGTAACTAGCGGGGTCCAAGAGACCCAGTACTTC
CASSVTSGVQETQYF
>TRBD2|few|TRBV9|TRBJ2-3
TGTGCCAGCAGCTCTCCGGCGGGAGGTTTGGATACGCAGTATTTT
CASSSPAGGLDTQYF
>.|few|TRBV12-5|TRBJ1-1
TGTGCTAGTACCCGGCAGGGTGGGACTGAAGCTTTCTTT
CASTRQGGTEAFF
>.|few|TRBV2|TRBJ1-5
TGTGCCAGCAAACTCGATGGGGGAGGCAATCAGCCCCAGCATTTT
CASKLDGGGNQPQHF
>.|.|TRBV7-6|TRBJ2-1
TGTGCCAGCAGCCCTTCATCATACAATGAGCAGTTCTTC
CASSPSSYNEQFF
>.|few|TRBV5-1|TRBJ2-2
TGCGCCAGCAGACAGACAGGAGGAACCGGGGAGCTGTTTTTT
CASRQTGGTGELFF
>.|.|TRBV9|TRBJ2-5
TGTGCCAGCAGCGTAGACCTACCCCAAGAGACCCAGTACTTC
CASSVDLPQETQYF